The 9 T cell receptor beta chains reported below all come from one sample, sequenced in a study of radiation and T cells in renal cell carcinoma. Measured with immunoSEQ multiplex PCR; TCRdb has only the in-frame clones, and not every one. The data show over 85,000 clones, around 81% seen once. The time point denotes: blood 4 weeks post-SBRT, at nephrectomy. Treatment specified: 15 Gy SBRT to primary tumor, nephrectomy 4 weeks later. This specimen consisted of blood, obtained from a patient whose treatment included radiotherapy and nephrectomy. All receptors derive from a man aged 45-65 years with renal cell carcinoma.

The V call is TRBV7-2, the J call TRBJ1-5, with no clear D. Germline V gene sequence: CDR1 SGHTA, CDR2 FQGNSA. The CDR3 has 16 residues. Trimming left V 2 bases short and J 0 bases short, with 11 bases between. The CDR3 sequence is CASSLRAAHSNQPQHF. The CDR3 region has the DNA TGTGCCAGCAGCTTACGGGCGGCACATAGCAATCAGCCCCAGCATTTT.

V usage is TRBV29-1 and J usage is TRBJ2-1, with TRBD2 identical over 8 bases. This CDR3 contains 17 residues. Germline lookup yields CDR1 SQVTM and CDR2 ANQGSEA. V gave up 6 bases and J gave up 8 bases; unmatched junction bases: 21. Here the CDR3 reads CSVGLAGGILFLDEQFF. The CDR3 nucleotides read TGCAGCGTGGGACTGGCGGGAGGCATTCTTTTCCTCGATGAGCAGTTCTTC.

The chain employs TRBV30 and TRBJ2-1; 9 positions match TRBD2. The CDR3 sequence is 15 residues long. The germline V gene encodes CDR1 GTSNPN and CDR2 SVGIG (reference sequence). V trimming: 8 bases; J trimming: 6 bases; junction bases outside the gene matches: 14. The CDR3, as DNA: TGTGCCGGGGATATTGGTAGCGGGAGAGGCAATGAGCAGTTCTTC. This gives the protein CAGDIGSGRGNEQFF.

J is TRBJ2-3 and V is TRBV5-1; D not certain. V was pared by 0 bases and J by 2 bases, with 7 bases between. Per the germline V gene, CDR1 is SGHRS and CDR2 is YFSETQ. The CDR3 length is 14 residues. Here the CDR3 DNA reads TGCGCCAGCAGCTTGGACGGATTCACAGATACGCAGTATTTT. Translation: CASSLDGFTDTQYF.

This clone was counted a few times. The rearrangement uses TRBV30 and TRBJ1-4; weak D call: TRBD1 (5 bases). Between the trimmed V and J ends, which lost 1 base and 8 bases, there was a span of 14 bases. The CDR3 runs 14 residues. Germline assignment: CDR1 GTSNPN and CDR2 SVGIG (reference sequence). The CDR3 loop reads CAWSGVGRREKLFF. DNA for the CDR3: TGTGCCTGGAGTGGGGTGGGACGAAGGGAAAAACTGTTTTTT.

This clone was counted a few times. V usage is TRBV11-2 and J usage is TRBJ1-2; unclear D gene. The V and J ends lost 7 bases and 5 bases respectively, with 14 bases between them. The CDR3 runs 13 residues. Per the germline V gene, CDR1 is SGHAT and CDR2 is FQNNGV. The CDR3 DNA reads as TGTGCCAGCAAAGGGCAGGCGGGGTATGGCTACACCTTC. It codes for CASKGQAGYGYTF.

This clone was seen a single time. The V call is TRBV7-6, the J call TRBJ2-5; 7 bases are shared with TRBD2. The CDR3 extends over 16 amino acids. J was trimmed by 1 base and V by 5 bases; bases with no gene match: 10. Germline V gene lookup returns CDR1 SGHVS and CDR2 FNYEAQ. As DNA, the CDR3 is TGTGCCAGCAGCCTCTCCGGTCCTAGCGGCCAAGAGACCCAGTACTTC. It yields the protein CASSLSGPSGQETQYF. The variable domain in full, with the rest retrieved from reference TRBV7-6 and TRBJ2-5, is GAGVSQSPRYKVTKRGQDVALRCDPISGHVSLYWYRQALGQGPEFLTYFNYEAQQDKSGLPNDRFSAERPEGSISTLTIQRTEQRDSAMYRCASSLSGPSGQETQYFGPGTRLLVL.

The V gene is TRBV19, the J gene TRBJ2-7; D unresolved. Germline CDR1 and CDR2: LNHDA and SQIVND (reference sequence). The CDR3 runs 15 residues. V was cut by 6 bases and J by 0 bases, with 15 bases left in between. The CDR3 loop reads CASRLVGSLSYEQYF. For the CDR3, the DNA is TGTGCCAGTAGGTTGGTGGGCTCACTCTCCTACGAGCAGTACTTC.

The chain links TRBV9 to TRBJ2-5; 12 bases are a match to TRBD2. The trim removed 4 bases at V and 0 bases at J, leaving 4 bases unmatched. Germline V gene lookup returns CDR1 SGDLS and CDR2 YYNGEE. CDR3 size: 16 residues. The chain's CDR3 is CASSPGLAGNQETQYF. CDR3 sequence (DNA): TGTGCCAGCAGCCCTGGACTAGCGGGAAACCAAGAGACCCAGTACTTC.